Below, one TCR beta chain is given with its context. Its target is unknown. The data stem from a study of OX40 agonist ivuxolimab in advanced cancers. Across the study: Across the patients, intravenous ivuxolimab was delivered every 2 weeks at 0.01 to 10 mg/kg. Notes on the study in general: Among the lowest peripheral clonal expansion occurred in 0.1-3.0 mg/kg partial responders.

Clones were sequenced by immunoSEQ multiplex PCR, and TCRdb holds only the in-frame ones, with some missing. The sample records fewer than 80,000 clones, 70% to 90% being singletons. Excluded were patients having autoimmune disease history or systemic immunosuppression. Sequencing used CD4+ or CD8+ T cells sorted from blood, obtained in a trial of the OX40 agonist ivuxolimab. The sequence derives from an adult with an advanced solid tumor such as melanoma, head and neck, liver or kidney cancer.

Here the CDR3 DNA reads TGTGCCAGCAGTTATGGCGGAGCAACTAATGAAAAACTGTTTTTT. It is translated as CASSYGGATNEKLFF. The chain joins TRBV6-6 to TRBJ1-4; D gene unclear. V shed 3 bases and J shed 0 bases, with 8 bases lying between them. CDR3 length: 15 residues. The germline V gene has CDR1 MNHNY and CDR2 SVGAGI (reference sequence).